This T cell receptor (beta chain) was captured by sequencing in a study of PD-1 blockade in classical Hodgkin lymphoma. Time point denoted: cycle 4 day 1 (C4D1), after less than seven weeks of nivolumab. Autologous stem cell transplantation was followed by relapse in every patient, and brentuximab vedotin exposure varied. The table lists this clone with a few counts. One junction end does not reproduce the germline sequence, and a read error may be involved. Per germline, CDR1 SNHLY and CDR2 FYNNEI. CDR3 length: 14 amino acids. Clones were sequenced by immunoSEQ multiplex PCR, and TCRdb holds only the in-frame ones, with some missing. The table has about 21,000 clones, more than 75% seen once; the top ten hold around a fifth.

This chain links TRBV2 with TRBJ2-5; D is possibly TRBD1 (5 bases). This material consisted of peripheral blood mononuclear cells (PBMCs), taken before the fourth cycle of nivolumab. The receptor was derived from a human donor with classical Hodgkin lymphoma. In DNA, the CDR3 is TGTGCCAGCAGAGAAGACAGAACGCAAGAGACCCAGTACTTC. Encoded protein: CASREDRTQETQYF.